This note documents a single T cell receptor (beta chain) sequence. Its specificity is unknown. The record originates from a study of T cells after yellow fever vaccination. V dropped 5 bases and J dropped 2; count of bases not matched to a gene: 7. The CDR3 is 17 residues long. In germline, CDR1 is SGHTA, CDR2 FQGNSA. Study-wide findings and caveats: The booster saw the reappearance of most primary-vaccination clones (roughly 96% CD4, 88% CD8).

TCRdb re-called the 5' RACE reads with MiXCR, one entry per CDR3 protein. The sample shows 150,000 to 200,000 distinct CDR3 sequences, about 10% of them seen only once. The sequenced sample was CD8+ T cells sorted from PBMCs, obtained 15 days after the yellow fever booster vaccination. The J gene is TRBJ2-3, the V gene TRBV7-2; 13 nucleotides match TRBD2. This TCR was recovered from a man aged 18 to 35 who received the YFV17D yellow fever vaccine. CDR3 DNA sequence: TGTGCCAGCAGCATCGGGACTAGCGGGACCCTCACAGATACGCAGTATTTT. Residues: CASSIGTSGTLTDTQYF.